Listed here are 12 T cell receptor beta chains from one sample, sequenced in a study of T cells expressing NK-cell markers (dated by TCRdb to the early 2020s). Libraries came from 5' RACE. The instrument given in TCRdb is Illumina HiSeq 2000. The reads were reprocessed in TCRdb, with one entry per CDR3 protein sequence and no accompanying DNA. This specimen's table enumerates about 460,000 distinct CDR3 sequences. The ten largest clones capture more than 1.4% of the sample. Sequencing was done on a sample of blood T cells: a sorted CD56 or NKG2C T cell subset, CD4+ or CD8+ T cells, or bulk PBMC T cells (not recorded which). The receptors were sampled from a woman in her fifties or sixties in good health. Donor details come from another sample of the same person, matched by shared clones.

This sequence joins TRBV4-2 and TRBJ2-2; with no DNA, the TCRdb D assignment of TRBD2 cannot be verified. Germline assignment: CDR1 LGHNA and CDR2 YNFKEQ. The CDR3 has 16 residues. The CDR3 reads CASSPSGRNSAGELFF.

This CDR3 is CATSRDSPYNEQFF. This chain connects TRBV15 to TRBJ2-1. The CDR3 extends over 14 amino acids. Germline V gene data show CDR1 as LNHNV and CDR2 as YYDKDF (reference sequence).

The rearrangement links TRBV5-5 to TRBJ2-1; TCRdb designates TRBD2, a call that cannot be tested without DNA. The CDR3 sequence is 16 residues long. The germline V gene encodes CDR1 SGHKS and CDR2 YYEKEE (reference sequence). The CDR3: CASSLGVGAVRNEQFF.

The rearrangement links TRBV20-1 to TRBJ2-3; absent DNA, TCRdb's TRBD1 call cannot be checked. This CDR3 comprises 16 residues. The V gene's germline CDR1 is DFQATT and CDR2 SNEGSKA (reference sequence). CDR3 loop: CSARRRDRGVTDTQYF.

The chain links TRBV27 to TRBJ2-5. This CDR3 contains 15 residues. The germline V gene has CDR1 MNHEY and CDR2 SMNVEV (reference sequence). The CDR3 sequence: CASSFFSGFQETQYF.

The V and J genes are TRBV6-2 or TRBV6-3 and TRBJ2-6; the TRBD1 assignment by TCRdb is unverifiable without DNA. The germline V gene encodes CDR1 MNHEY and CDR2 SVGEGT. This CDR3 comprises 16 residues. CDR3 amino acids: CASTFDTGAGANVLTF.

The J gene is TRBJ2-1, the V gene TRBV20-1; as DNA is missing, the TRBD2 call by TCRdb cannot be tested. There are 14 residues in the CDR3. The germline V gene encodes CDR1 DFQATT and CDR2 SNEGSKA (reference sequence). CDR3 protein: CSAFAGVGSNEQFF.

The rearrangement joins TRBV5-1 to TRBJ2-5. CDR1 is SGHRS, CDR2 YFSETQ, per germline. The CDR3 spans 17 residues. This CDR3 is CASSFPISPSPQETQYF.

The gene calls are TRBV18 and TRBJ2-1; TCRdb's D call, TRBD2, is unchecked because there is no DNA. Germline CDR1 reads KGHSH; CDR2 reads LQKENI. This CDR3 has 16 residues. The CDR3 spells CASSPTTGLAGSEQFF. The whole variable domain, filled in from reference TRBV18 and TRBJ2-1, reads NAGVMQNPRHLVRRRGQEARLRCSPMKGHSHVYWYRQLPEEGLKFMVYLQKENIIDESGMPKERFSAEFPKEGPSILRIQQVVRGDSAAYFCASSPTTGLAGSEQFFGPGTRLTVL.

V gene TRBV12-3 or TRBV12-4 combines with J gene TRBJ1-1; TCRdb picks TRBD1, but there is no DNA to check that call. The CDR3 is 13 residues long. The CDR3 loop reads CASSTGTGWGAFF.

The chain links TRBV4-1 to TRBJ1-1; TCRdb returns TRBD1, unconfirmable since there is no DNA. Germline CDR1 and CDR2: MGHRA and YSYEKL. This CDR3 spans 18 amino acids. CDR3 sequence reads: CASSQDIGGLSGNTEAFF.

This chain uses TRBV28 with TRBJ2-5; the D gene TCRdb calls, TRBD2, cannot be checked with no DNA. The CDR3 has 15 amino acids. Looked up from germline, CDR1 is MDHEN and CDR2 is SYDVKM. The CDR3 loop reads CASIGRAGGLSTQYF.